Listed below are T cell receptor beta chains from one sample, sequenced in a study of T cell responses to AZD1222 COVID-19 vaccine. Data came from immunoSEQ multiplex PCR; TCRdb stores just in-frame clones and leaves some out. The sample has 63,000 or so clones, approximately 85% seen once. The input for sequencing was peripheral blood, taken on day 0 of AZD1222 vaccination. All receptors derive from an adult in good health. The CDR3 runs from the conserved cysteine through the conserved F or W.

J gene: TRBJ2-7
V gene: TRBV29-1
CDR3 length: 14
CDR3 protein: CSVGTRGLTYEQYF

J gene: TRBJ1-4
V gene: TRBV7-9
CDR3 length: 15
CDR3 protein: CASRRQGAANEKLFF

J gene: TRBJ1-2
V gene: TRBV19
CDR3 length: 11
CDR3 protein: CATDGQHGYTF

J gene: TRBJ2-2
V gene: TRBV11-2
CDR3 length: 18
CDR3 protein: CASSPPGQSLLDPGELFF

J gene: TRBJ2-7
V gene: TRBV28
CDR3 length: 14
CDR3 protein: CASSLLNTAAEQYF

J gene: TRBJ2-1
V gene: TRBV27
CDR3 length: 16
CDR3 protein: CASSMILAGIYNEQFF

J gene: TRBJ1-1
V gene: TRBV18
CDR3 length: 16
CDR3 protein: CASSPTYGQGGPEAFF

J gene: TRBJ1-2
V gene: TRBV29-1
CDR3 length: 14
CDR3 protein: CSASRDSPVGGYTF

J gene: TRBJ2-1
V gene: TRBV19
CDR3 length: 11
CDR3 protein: CATKGANEQFF

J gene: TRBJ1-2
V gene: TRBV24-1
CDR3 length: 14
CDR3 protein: CATSDPGQSYGYTF

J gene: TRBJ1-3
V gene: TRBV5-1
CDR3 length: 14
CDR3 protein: CASSLASTGNTIYF

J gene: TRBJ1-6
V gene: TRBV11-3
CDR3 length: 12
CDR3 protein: CASSQYNSPLHF

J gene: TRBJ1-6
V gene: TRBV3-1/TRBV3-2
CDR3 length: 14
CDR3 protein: CASSPGQENSPLHF

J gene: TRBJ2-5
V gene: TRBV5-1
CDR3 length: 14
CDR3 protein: CASSFGRGTETQYF

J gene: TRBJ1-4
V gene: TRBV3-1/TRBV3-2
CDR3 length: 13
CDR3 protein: CASSHDEREKLFF

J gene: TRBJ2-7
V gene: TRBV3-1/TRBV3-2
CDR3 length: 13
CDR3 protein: CASSRTYSYEQYF

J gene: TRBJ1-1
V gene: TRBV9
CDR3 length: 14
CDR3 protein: CASSPVRVDTEAFF

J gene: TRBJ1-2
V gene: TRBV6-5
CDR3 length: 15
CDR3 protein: CASSQLDSEPYGYTF

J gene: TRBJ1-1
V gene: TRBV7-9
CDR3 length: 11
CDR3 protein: CAGQGGTEAFF

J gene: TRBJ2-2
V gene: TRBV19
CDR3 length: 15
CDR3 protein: CASSSLNVLTGELFF

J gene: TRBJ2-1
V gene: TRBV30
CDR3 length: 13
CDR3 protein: CAWRTASYNEQFF

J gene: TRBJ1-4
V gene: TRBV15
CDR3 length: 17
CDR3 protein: CATSRDGNLATNEKLFF

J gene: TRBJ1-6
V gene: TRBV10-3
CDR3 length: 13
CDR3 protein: CATGQKNNSPLHF

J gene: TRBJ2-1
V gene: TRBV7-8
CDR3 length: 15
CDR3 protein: CASSLGGGRYNEQFF

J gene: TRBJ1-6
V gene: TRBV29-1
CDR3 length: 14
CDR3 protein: CSVEEQGAGSPLHF

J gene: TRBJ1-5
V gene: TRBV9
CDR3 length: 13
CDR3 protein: CASSGAGNQPQHF

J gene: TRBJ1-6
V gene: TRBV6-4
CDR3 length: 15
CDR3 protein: CASSDAPAGYSPLHF

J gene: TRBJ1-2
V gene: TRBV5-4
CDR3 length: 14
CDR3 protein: CASSLKGARYGYTF

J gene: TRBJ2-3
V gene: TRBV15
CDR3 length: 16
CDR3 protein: CATSRDRVSFTNTQYF

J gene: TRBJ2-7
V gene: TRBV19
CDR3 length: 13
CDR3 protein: CASSRDRSYEQYF

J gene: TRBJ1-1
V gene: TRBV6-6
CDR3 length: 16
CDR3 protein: CASSLNEWDRNTEAFF

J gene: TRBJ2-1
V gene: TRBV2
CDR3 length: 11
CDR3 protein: CAANPGGEQFF

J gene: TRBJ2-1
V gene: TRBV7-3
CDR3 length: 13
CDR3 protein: CASSLRVRNGEFF

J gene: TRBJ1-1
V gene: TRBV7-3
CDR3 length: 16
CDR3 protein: CASSLYALGSGTEAFF

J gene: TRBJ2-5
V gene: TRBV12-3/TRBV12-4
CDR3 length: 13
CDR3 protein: CASKGGKGETQYF

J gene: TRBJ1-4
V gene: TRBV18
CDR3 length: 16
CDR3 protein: CASSPFATGYNEKLFF

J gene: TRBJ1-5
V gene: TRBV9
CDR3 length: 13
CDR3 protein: CASSVRGNQPQHF

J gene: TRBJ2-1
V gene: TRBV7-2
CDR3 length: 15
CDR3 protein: CASSLAGGNYNEQFF

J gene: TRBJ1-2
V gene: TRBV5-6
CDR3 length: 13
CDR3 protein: CASSSGQGIGYTF

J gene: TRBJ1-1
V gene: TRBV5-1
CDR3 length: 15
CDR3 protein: CASSLSGQGNTEAFF

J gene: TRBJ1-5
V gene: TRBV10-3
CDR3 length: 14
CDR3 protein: CAISEGGYNQPQHF

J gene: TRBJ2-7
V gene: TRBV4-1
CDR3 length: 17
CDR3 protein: CASSQEVKGWTEDEQYF

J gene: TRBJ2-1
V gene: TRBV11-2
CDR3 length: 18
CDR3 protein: CASSLARTSGSSYNEQFF

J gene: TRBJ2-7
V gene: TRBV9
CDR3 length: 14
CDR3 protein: CASSVGGGASEQYF

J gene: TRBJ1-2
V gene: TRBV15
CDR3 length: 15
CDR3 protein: CATSRSWGSGGGYTF

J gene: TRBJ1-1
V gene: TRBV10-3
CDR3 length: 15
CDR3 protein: CATQGIRGLRTEAFF

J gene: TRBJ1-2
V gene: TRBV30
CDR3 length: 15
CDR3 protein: CAWSAPHLGSGGYTF

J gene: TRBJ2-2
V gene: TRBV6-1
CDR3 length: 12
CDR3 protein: CASTMNTGELFF

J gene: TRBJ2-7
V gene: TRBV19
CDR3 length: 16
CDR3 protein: CASYKTGTSVSYEQYF

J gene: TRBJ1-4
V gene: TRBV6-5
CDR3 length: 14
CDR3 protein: CASRKGGLAEKLFF

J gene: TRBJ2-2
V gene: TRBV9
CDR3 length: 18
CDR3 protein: CASSEAGTPNSNTGELFF

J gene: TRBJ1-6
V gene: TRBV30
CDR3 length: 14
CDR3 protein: CAWSVAGGSSPLHF

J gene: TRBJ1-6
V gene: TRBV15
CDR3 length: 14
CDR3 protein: CATSQGGTSSPLHF

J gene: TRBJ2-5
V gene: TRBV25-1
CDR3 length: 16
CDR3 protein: CASSERWRGGGETQYF

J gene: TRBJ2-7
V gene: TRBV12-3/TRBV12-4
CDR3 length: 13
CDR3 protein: CASSWASTYEQYF

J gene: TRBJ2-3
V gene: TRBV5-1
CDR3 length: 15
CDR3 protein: CASSLQFSSTDTQYF

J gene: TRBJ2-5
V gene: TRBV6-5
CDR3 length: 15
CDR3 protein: CASSLGLAGKETQYF

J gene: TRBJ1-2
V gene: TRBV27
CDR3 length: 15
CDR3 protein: CASSLGSGGLYGYTF

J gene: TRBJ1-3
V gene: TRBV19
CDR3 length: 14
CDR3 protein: CASRADRTGNTIYF